These 25 T cell receptor beta chains originate from one sample sequenced in a study of spatial heterogeneity in lung cancer. Regarding the study as a whole: Tracking of tumor mutation counts was seen in expanded intratumoral alpha and beta TCR counts.

For these receptors, no antigen is known. As to time point: sample taken at primary tumor resection. Via MiXCR, TCRdb re-called the 5' RACE reads, giving one row per CDR3 protein. The sample consists of around 8,900 distinct CDR3 sequences, around 3% of them appearing once. The specimen was lung tumor tissue, collected at surgery. Receptors originate from a male donor with early-stage non-small cell lung cancer.

This clonotype counts as medium-sized (0.01 to 0.1%). The chain has TRBV28 and TRBJ2-7; D might be TRBD2 (5 bases). Trimming pared 4 bases from V and 3 bases from J, leaving 13 bases between. This CDR3 has 14 residues. Germline V gene data show CDR1 as MDHEN and CDR2 as SYDVKM. This CDR3 is CASSSAESFYEQYF. The CDR3 DNA follows: TGTGCCAGCAGTTCAGCGGAAAGTTTCTACGAGCAGTACTTC.

The rearrangement joins TRBV5-1 to TRBJ2-2; D gene uncertain. Germline V gives CDR1 SGHRS, CDR2 YFSETQ. This CDR3 has 13 amino acids. With 7 bases removed from V and 3 bases from J, the gap between germline ends came to 10 bases. The CDR3: CASRSADTGELFF. Here the CDR3 DNA reads TGCGCCAGCCGATCGGCCGACACCGGGGAGCTGTTTTTT.

This clonotype was detected ten times or more. The gene calls are TRBV5-1 and TRBJ2-3; D is tentatively TRBD1 or TRBD2 (5 bases each). V lost 4 bases to trimming and J lost 0 bases, with 18 bases between them. The germline V gene has CDR1 SGHRS and CDR2 YFSETQ. The CDR3 runs 17 residues. The CDR3, as DNA: TGCGCCAGCAGCCTGGGACGGAGTCTAACTAGCACAGATACGCAGTATTTT. It encodes CASSLGRSLTSTDTQYF.

This clonotype came up many times. This chain uses TRBV10-3 with TRBJ2-1, with D maybe TRBD1 (5 bases). Germline loops: CDR1 ENHRY, CDR2 SYGVKD. The CDR3 length is 15 residues. Trimming pared 6 bases from V and 0 bases from J, leaving 12 bases between. CDR3 residues: CAISETASSYNEQFF. The DNA of the CDR3 is TGTGCCATCAGCGAGACAGCGAGCTCCTACAATGAGCAGTTCTTC.

This clonotype was detected only a few times. The rearrangement joins TRBV30 to TRBJ1-5, with TRBD1 matching over 7 bases. Unmatched junction bases numbered 5, after V lost 0 bases and J lost 6 bases. The CDR3 contains 14 residues. The V gene's germline CDR1 is GTSNPN and CDR2 SVGIG (reference sequence). CDR3 in amino acids: CAWSVRRGLQPQHF. For the CDR3, the DNA is TGTGCCTGGAGTGTAAGAAGGGGGCTTCAGCCCCAGCATTTT.

This clonotype was counted at least ten times. V and J are TRBV7-6 and TRBJ2-2, with D hard to call. Germline assignment: CDR1 SGHVS and CDR2 FNYEAQ. CDR3 length equals 14 residues. The germline V and J ends were trimmed by 2 bases and 0 bases, with 4 bases remaining between them. The CDR3 is CASSLTANTGELFF. In DNA, the CDR3 is TGTGCCAGCAGCTTAACAGCGAACACCGGGGAGCTGTTTTTT.

About this clonotype: A read error is possible here, since a much larger clone lies one base away. V usage is TRBV7-2 and J usage is TRBJ2-1; D not resolved. In germline, CDR1 is SGHTA, CDR2 FQGNSA. The CDR3 has 18 amino acids. The CDR3 DNA follows: TGTGCCAGCAGCTCCCACATCGTAGGCAGGAGCTCCTACAATAAGCAGTTCTTC. Translated: CASSSHIVGRSSYNKQFF.

In this sample, this clonotype turned up many times. The chain has TRBV28 and TRBJ2-4, with D perhaps assigned TRBD1 or TRBD2 (5 bases each). This CDR3 is 15 amino acids long. Germline V gene lookup returns CDR1 MDHEN and CDR2 SYDVKM. The ends were cut back, 4 bases at V and 0 bases at J, with 10 bases in the middle. The CDR3 loop is CASSWGPEAKNIQYF. The CDR3 DNA sequence: TGTGCCAGCAGTTGGGGACCCGAAGCCAAAAACATTCAGTACTTC.

This clonotype was seen at least ten times. The V gene is TRBV5-1, the J gene TRBJ2-1; 7 nucleotides line up with TRBD2. This CDR3 has 15 residues. CDR1 and CDR2 (germline): SGHRS, YFSETQ. With V trimmed by 4 bases and J by 7 bases, 11 bases remained unmatched. The CDR3 bases are TGCGCCAGCAGCACATCCCTACCCGGGGGGAATGAGCAGTTCTTC. Protein product: CASSTSLPGGNEQFF. Full variable domain (remainder filled in from reference TRBV5-1 and TRBJ2-1): KAGVTQTPRYLIKTRGQQVTLSCSPISGHRSVSWYQQTPGQGLQFLFEYFSETQRNKGNFPGRFSGRQFSNSRSEMNVSTLELGDSALYLCASSTSLPGGNEQFFGPGTRLTVL.

In its sample, this clonotype was seen many times. The chain recombines TRBV3-1 with TRBJ2-5; the D gene is possibly TRBD1 (5 bases). The CDR3 is 14 residues long. CDR1 is LGHDT and CDR2 is YNNKEL in the germline V gene (reference sequence). Deletions cut 0 bases from V and 5 bases from J, with 10 bases between. Here the CDR3 DNA reads TGTGCCAGCAGCCAAGACCGCAGGGCGGAGACCCAGTACTTC. Its translation: CASSQDRRAETQYF.

This clonotype has a count of ten or more. This rearrangement joins TRBV4-1 to TRBJ2-6; D is ambiguous. V dropped 0 bases and J dropped 0 bases, with 6 bases sitting between them. This CDR3 is 16 amino acids long. Germline V gene sequence: CDR1 MGHRA, CDR2 YSYEKL. Here the CDR3 DNA reads TGCGCCAGCAGCCAAGATTTATCCTCTGGGGCCAACGTCCTGACTTTC. It encodes CASSQDLSSGANVLTF.

This clonotype was seen at least ten times. The genes are TRBV18 and TRBJ1-2; 10 nucleotides match TRBD1. Losses at the gene ends were 3 bases for V and 4 bases for J; bases not matched to a gene: 2. Germline CDR1 reads KGHSH; CDR2 reads LQKENI. This CDR3 has 14 amino acids. The CDR3 is CASSPGQGRYGYTF. The CDR3 nucleotides read TGTGCCAGCTCACCGGGACAGGGGCGCTATGGCTACACCTTC.

This clonotype was observed a handful of times. The chain carries TRBV10-1 and TRBJ1-5; the D gene is possibly TRBD1 (5 bases). Trimming cost V 8 bases and J 0 bases, with 23 bases left between them. Germline V gene data show CDR1 as WNHNN and CDR2 as SYGVQD (reference sequence). CDR3 size: 18 residues. The CDR3 region is CASFNQTRDFDSNQPQHF. Here the CDR3 DNA reads TGCGCCAGCTTCAATCAAACACGGGACTTCGATAGCAATCAGCCCCAGCATTTT.

In its sample, this clonotype ranks as medium-sized. The V and J genes are TRBV7-2 and TRBJ2-7; no clear D. This CDR3 is 11 amino acids long. The germline V gene encodes CDR1 SGHTA and CDR2 FQGNSA. V was cut by 3 bases and J by 2 bases, with 2 bases left in between. In DNA, the CDR3 is TGTGCCAGCAGCTTTGCCTACGAGCAGTACTTC. Protein: CASSFAYEQYF.

This rearrangement joins TRBV7-9 to TRBJ2-3; TRBD2 agrees at 7 bases. Germline lookup yields CDR1 SEHNR and CDR2 FQNEAQ (reference sequence). V lost 2 bases, J lost 6 bases, and 2 bases stayed unmatched. The CDR3 spans 13 residues. CDR3 DNA sequence: TGTGCCAGCAGCTTAAGCGGGGTCGATACGCAGTATTTT. Encoded protein: CASSLSGVDTQYF.

This clonotype is deemed medium-sized. The chain has TRBV29-1 and TRBJ2-3; 14 nucleotides align to TRBD2. The junction had 6 bases not matched to a gene; V was cut back by 7 bases and J by 0 bases. This CDR3 contains 16 residues. Looked up from germline, CDR1 is SQVTM and CDR2 is ANQGSEA. This chain's CDR3 is CSAVGTSGGSTDTQYF. CDR3 in DNA: TGCAGCGCAGTTGGGACTAGCGGGGGAAGCACAGATACGCAGTATTTT.

There are many counts of this clonotype. This rearrangement joins TRBV28 to TRBJ2-7; tentative D call: TRBD2 (6 bases). Per the germline V gene, CDR1 is MDHEN and CDR2 is SYDVKM. The CDR3 runs 14 residues. Trimming cost V 6 bases and J 0 bases, with 12 bases left between them. In nucleotides, the CDR3 is TGTGCCAGCAGCCTAGCGTACCCCTCCTACGAGCAGTACTTC. Its protein product is CASSLAYPSYEQYF.

This clonotype was detected ten times or more. The chain uses TRBV4-1 and TRBJ2-1; D might be TRBD2 (7 bases). This CDR3 spans 15 amino acids. The germline V and J ends were trimmed by 0 bases and 5 bases, with 11 bases remaining between them. From germline, CDR1 is MGHRA and CDR2 YSYEKL. The CDR3, as DNA: TGCGCCAGCAGCCAAGACAAGGGGGGGAACAATGAGCAGTTCTTC. Protein product: CASSQDKGGNNEQFF.

This clonotype has at least ten counts. The chain is built from TRBV15 and TRBJ2-3, with 8 nucleotides matching TRBD1. The germline V gene has CDR1 LNHNV and CDR2 YYDKDF (reference sequence). The CDR3 length is 15 residues. After removal of 5 bases from V and 5 bases from J, the junction contained 9 bases not matched to a gene. This CDR3 is CATSGTGGYGDTQYF. Here the CDR3 DNA reads TGTGCCACCAGCGGAACAGGGGGGTATGGAGATACGCAGTATTTT.

By share, this clonotype counts as medium-sized. The genes are TRBV2 and TRBJ1-5; D not certain. Per the germline V gene, CDR1 is SNHLY and CDR2 is FYNNEI. The CDR3 sequence is 13 residues long. Trimming shortened V by 7 bases and J by 3 bases, and 10 bases separated the two germline ends. Here the CDR3 reads CASKWADNQPQHF. CDR3 in DNA: TGTGCCAGCAAATGGGCCGACAATCAGCCCCAGCATTTT.

The chain combines TRBV6-1 with TRBJ1-5; 10 bases match TRBD1. After removal of 0 bases from V and 7 bases from J, the junction contained 3 bases not matched to a gene. This CDR3 is 15 amino acids long. Looked up from germline, CDR1 is MNHNS and CDR2 is SASEGT. The CDR3 loop is CASSEAGTGAQPQHF. The DNA of the CDR3 is TGTGCCAGCAGTGAAGCGGGGACAGGGGCACAGCCCCAGCATTTT.

This clonotype has a count of ten or more. The J gene is TRBJ2-7, the V gene TRBV20-1; 10 bases line up with TRBD1. The CDR3 runs to 15 residues. The trim removed 0 bases at V and 2 bases at J, leaving 4 bases unmatched. Germline CDR1 is DFQATT and CDR2 is SNEGSKA (reference sequence). CDR3 nucleotide sequence: TGCAGTGCTAGAGATGGACAGGGGGGACCCTACGAGCAGTACTTC. Its protein product is CSARDGQGGPYEQYF.

This clonotype was observed a few times. A read error may be the cause here, since a much bigger clone is one base away. The rearrangement uses TRBV28 and TRBJ1-5, with 9 bases aligning to TRBD1. The germline CDR1 and CDR2 sequences are MDHEN and SYDVKM. The length of the CDR3 is 15 residues. The CDR3 loop is CTSSYDRGGNQPQHF. In nucleotides, the CDR3 is TGTACCAGCAGTTATGACAGGGGGGGAAACCAGCCCCAGCATTTT.

This clonotype was counted only a few times. The chain employs TRBV11-2 and TRBJ2-7; either TRBD1 or TRBD2 may fit D (5 bases each). Germline V gene lookup returns CDR1 SGHAT and CDR2 FQNNGV. V lost 4 bases, J lost 1 base, and 17 bases lay in between. The CDR3 loop spans 16 amino acids. The CDR3 sequence: CASSSIRDPVSYEQYF. The CDR3 coding sequence is TGTGCCAGCAGCTCGATCAGGGACCCGGTTTCCTACGAGCAGTACTTC.

This clonotype has at least ten counts. The rearrangement links TRBV2 to TRBJ1-3; D unclear. Per germline, CDR1 SNHLY and CDR2 FYNNEI. Trimming pared 3 bases from V and 0 bases from J, leaving 9 bases between. This CDR3 region has 15 residues. CDR3 protein: CASSDLAISGNTIYF. Here the CDR3 DNA reads TGTGCCAGCAGTGATCTGGCCATCTCTGGAAACACCATATATTTT.